This T cell receptor beta chain was recorded in a study of cytomegalovirus exposure and HLA in healthy donors. PCR used 60 Vbeta primers and 13 Jbeta primers. Original handling: Later reanalysis found 60 million to 90 million unique TCR beta chains, around 9.9 million of them shared. Produced via immunoSEQ multiplex PCR; TCRdb's table is partial and in-frame only. The V and J calls and clone size come from that table; D and trimming were worked out from the DNA. The sample yields roughly 120,000 clones, approximately 78% seen once. Study results and limitations: TCR beta V- and J-gene trimming, according to a later analysis, was linked to a missense DCLRE1C variant. Roughly uniform sequencing depth across donors was assumed, possibly incorrectly.

J gave up 1 base and V 3 bases, and 11 bases lay outside the gene matches. The CDR3 extends over 18 amino acids. Germline CDR1 ENHRY, CDR2 SYGVKD. Remarks on this clone: Its antigen is currently unknown.

The sequenced sample consisted of PBMCs. The sequence derives from a woman in her 30s in good health and CMV-seronegative. This chain links TRBV10-3 with TRBJ2-2; TRBD2 matches at 7 bases. The CDR3, as DNA: TGTGCCATCAGTGACTACCTAGCGGAGCCTCTGAACACCGGGGAGCTGTTTTTT. This encodes CAISDYLAEPLNTGELFF.